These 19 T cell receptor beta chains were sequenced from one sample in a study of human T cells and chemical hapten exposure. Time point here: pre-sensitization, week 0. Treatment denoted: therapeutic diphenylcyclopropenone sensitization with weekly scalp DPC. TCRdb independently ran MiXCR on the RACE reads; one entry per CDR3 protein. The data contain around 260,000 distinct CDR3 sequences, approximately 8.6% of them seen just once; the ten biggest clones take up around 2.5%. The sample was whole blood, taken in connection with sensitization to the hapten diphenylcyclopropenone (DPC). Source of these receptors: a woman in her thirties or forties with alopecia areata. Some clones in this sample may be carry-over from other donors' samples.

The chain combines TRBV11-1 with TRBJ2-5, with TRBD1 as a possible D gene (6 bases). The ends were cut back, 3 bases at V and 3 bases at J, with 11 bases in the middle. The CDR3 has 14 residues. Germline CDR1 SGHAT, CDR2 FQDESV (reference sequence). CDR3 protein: CASSLRTAKETQYF. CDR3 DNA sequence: TGTGCCAGCAGCTTGAGGACAGCGAAAGAGACCCAGTACTTC.

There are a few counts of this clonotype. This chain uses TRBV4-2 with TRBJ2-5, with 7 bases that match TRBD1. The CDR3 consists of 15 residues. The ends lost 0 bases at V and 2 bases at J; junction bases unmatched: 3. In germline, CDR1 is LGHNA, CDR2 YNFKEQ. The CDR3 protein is CASSQDPGQQETQYF. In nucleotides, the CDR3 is TGTGCCAGCAGCCAAGACCCGGGACAGCAAGAGACCCAGTACTTC.

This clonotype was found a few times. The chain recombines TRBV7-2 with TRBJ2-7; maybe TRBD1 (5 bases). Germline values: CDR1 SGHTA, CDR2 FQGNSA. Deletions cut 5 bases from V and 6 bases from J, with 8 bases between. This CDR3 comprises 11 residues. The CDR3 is CASSRQGEQYF. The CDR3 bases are TGTGCCAGCAGCCGCCAGGGCGAGCAGTACTTC. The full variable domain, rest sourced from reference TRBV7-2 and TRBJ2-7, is GAGVSQSPSNKVTEKGKDVELRCDPISGHTALYWYRQSLGQGLEFLIYFQGNSAPDKSGLPSDRFSAERTGGSVSTLTIQRTQQEDSAVYLCASSRQGEQYFGPGTRLTVT.

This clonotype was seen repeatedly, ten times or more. The CDR3 here is CASSPLPGGSTDTQYF. The CDR3 DNA reads as TGTGCCAGCAGCCCCCTCCCGGGCGGTAGCACAGATACGCAGTATTTT. This chain uses TRBV6-2 or TRBV6-3 with TRBJ2-3; D is unclear. Germline values: CDR1 MNHEY, CDR2 SVGEGT. The V and J ends lost 6 bases and 0 bases respectively, with 16 bases between them. The CDR3 is made up of 16 amino acids.

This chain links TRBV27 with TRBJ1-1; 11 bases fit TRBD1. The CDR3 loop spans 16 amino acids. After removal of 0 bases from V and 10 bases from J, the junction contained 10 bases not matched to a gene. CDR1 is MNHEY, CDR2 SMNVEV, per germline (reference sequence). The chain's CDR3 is CASSLSLDRGLIGAFF. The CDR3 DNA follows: TGTGCCAGCAGTTTATCATTGGACAGGGGGCTAATTGGAGCTTTCTTT.

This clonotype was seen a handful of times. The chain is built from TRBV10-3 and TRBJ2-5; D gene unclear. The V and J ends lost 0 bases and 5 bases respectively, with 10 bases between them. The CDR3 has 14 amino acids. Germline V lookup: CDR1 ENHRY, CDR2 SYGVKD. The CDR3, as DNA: TGTGCCATCAGTGAGTCTCGTGGTAGCGAGACCCAGTACTTC. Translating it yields CAISESRGSETQYF.

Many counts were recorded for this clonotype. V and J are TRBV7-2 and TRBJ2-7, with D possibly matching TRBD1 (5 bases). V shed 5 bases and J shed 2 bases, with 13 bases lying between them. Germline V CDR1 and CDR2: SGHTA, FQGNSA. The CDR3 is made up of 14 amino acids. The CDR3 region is CASSLQGIPYEQYF. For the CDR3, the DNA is TGTGCCAGCAGCCTCCAGGGCATACCCTACGAGCAGTACTTC.

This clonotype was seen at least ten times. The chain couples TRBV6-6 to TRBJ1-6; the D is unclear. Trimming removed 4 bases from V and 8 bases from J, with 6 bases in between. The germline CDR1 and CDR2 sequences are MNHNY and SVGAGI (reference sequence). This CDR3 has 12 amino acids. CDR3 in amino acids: CASSSGDSPLHF. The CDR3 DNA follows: TGTGCCAGCAGTTCCGGTGATTCACCCCTCCACTTT.

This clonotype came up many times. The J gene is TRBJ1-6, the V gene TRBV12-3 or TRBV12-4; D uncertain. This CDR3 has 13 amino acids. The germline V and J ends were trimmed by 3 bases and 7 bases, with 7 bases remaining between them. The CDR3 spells CASSLAGNSPLHF. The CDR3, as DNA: TGTGCCAGCAGTTTGGCGGGAAATTCACCCCTCCACTTT.

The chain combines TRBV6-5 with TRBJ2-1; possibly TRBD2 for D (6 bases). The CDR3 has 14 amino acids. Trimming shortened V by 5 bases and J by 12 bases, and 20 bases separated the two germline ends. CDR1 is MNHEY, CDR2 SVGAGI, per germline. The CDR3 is CASSPTRDSPGQFF. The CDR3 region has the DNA TGTGCCAGCAGTCCGACCAGGGACTCCCCGGGGCAGTTCTTC.

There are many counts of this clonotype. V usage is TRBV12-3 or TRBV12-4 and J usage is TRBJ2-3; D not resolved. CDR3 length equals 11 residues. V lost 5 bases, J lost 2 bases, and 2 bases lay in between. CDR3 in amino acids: CASSPTDTQYF. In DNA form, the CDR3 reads TGTGCCAGCAGTCCCACAGATACGCAGTATTTT.

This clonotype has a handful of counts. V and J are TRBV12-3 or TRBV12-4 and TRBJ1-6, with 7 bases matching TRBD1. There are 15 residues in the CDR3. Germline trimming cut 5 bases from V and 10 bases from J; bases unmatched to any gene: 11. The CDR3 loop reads CASSRLVTGESPLHF. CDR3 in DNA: TGTGCCAGCAGTCGCCTCGTCACAGGGGAATCACCCCTCCACTTT.

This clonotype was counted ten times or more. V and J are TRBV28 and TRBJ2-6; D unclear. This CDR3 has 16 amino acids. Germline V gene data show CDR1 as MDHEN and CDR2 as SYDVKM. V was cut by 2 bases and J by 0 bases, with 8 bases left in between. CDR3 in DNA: TGTGCCAGCAGTTTAGCCGAAATCTCTGGGGCCAACGTCCTGACTTTC. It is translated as CASSLAEISGANVLTF.

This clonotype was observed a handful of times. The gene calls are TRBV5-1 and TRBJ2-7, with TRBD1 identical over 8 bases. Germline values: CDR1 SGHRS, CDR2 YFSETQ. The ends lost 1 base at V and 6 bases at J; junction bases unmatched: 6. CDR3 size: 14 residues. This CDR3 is CASSLPDRAGEQYF. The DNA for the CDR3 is TGCGCCAGCAGCTTGCCGGACAGGGCGGGCGAGCAGTACTTC.

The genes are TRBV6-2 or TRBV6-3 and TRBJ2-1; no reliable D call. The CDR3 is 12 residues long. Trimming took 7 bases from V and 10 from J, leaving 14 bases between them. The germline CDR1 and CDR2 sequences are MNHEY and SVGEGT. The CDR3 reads CASTAGVREQFF. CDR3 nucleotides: TGTGCCAGCACGGCCGGAGTACGCGAGCAGTTCTTC.

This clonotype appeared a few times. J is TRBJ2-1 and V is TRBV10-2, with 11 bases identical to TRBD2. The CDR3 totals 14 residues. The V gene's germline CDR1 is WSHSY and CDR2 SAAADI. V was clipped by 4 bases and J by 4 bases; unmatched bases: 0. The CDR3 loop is CASSASGRYNEQFF. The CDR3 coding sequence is TGCGCCAGCAGTGCTAGCGGGAGGTACAATGAGCAGTTCTTC.

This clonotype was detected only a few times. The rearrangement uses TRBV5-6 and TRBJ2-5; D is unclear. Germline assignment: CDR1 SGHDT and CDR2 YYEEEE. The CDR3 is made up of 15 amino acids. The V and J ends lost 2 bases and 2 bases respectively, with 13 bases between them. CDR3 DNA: TGTGCCAGCAGCTTTGCAACTCCCGTTCAAGAGACCCAGTACTTC. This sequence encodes CASSFATPVQETQYF.

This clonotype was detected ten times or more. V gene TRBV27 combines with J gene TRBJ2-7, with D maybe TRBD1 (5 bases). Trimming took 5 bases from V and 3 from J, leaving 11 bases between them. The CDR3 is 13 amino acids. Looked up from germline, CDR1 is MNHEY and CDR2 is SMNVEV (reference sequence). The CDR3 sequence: CASSATDSYEQYF. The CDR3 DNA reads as TGTGCCAGCAGTGCGACAGATAGCTACGAGCAGTACTTC.

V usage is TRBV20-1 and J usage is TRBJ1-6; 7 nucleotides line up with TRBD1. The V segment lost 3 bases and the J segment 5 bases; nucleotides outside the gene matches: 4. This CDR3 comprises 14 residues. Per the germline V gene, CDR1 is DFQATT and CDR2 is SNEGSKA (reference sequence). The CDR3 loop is CSARRGQDNSPLHF. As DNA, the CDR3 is TGCAGTGCTAGGAGGGGGCAAGATAATTCACCCCTCCACTTT.